The rows below give T cell receptor beta chains drawn from one sample of a study of blood T cell repertoires in COVID-19. Clones were read by immunoSEQ multiplex PCR, and TCRdb kept only the in-frame ones, dropping some. The data hold about 150,000 clones, with around 80% observed a single time. Material for sequencing was PBMCs or T cells enriched from blood (not recorded which). The receptor set was obtained from a man aged 45 to 65 who had recovered from COVID-19. Both conserved end residues are part of each CDR3. The D gene is left open where the match is weak. Clone size, where shown, is once, few, many, or a class for clones that have expanded.

d_call	clone_size	v_call	j_call	cdr3_aa	cdr3_nt
TRBD2	.	TRBV11-3	TRBJ2-3	CASSLLQAGGVTDTQYF	TGTGCCAGCAGCTTACTCCAAGCGGGGGGAGTCACAGATACGCAGTATTTT
.	.	TRBV7-9	TRBJ1-6	CASRSDEGGSPLHF	TGTGCCAGCAGGTCGGACGAGGGTGGATCACCCCTCCACTTT
TRBD2	few	TRBV4-1	TRBJ2-7	CASSQDPSGVSYEQYF	TGCGCCAGCAGCCAAGATCCTAGCGGGGTGTCCTACGAGCAGTACTTC
.	once	TRBV12-3/TRBV12-4	TRBJ2-1	CASSSVRGEQFF	TGTGCCAGCAGTTCCGTCCGGGGTGAGCAGTTCTTC
.	.	TRBV6-5	TRBJ2-7	CASSYSGTPAYEQYF	TGTGCCAGCAGTTACTCGGGGACACCAGCCTACGAGCAGTACTTC
.	few	TRBV11-2	TRBJ1-6	CASSPGQRNSPLHF	TGTGCCAGCAGCCCCGGCCAGCGGAATTCACCCCTCCACTTT
TRBD1	.	TRBV27	TRBJ1-6	CASSPRDRSSYNSPLHF	TGTGCCAGCAGTCCCAGGGACAGGAGCTCCTATAATTCACCCCTCCACTTT
.	.	TRBV9	TRBJ1-2	CASSVDLWGQANYGYTF	TGTGCCAGCAGCGTAGACTTGTGGGGACAAGCTAACTATGGCTACACCTTC
TRBD2	.	TRBV7-9	TRBJ2-7	CASSQGLELYEQYF	TGTGCCAGCAGCCAGGGACTAGAACTCTACGAGCAGTACTTC
.	.	TRBV12-3/TRBV12-4	TRBJ1-2	CASRGQANYGYTF	TGTGCCAGCAGGGGACAAGCTAACTATGGCTACACCTTC
.	.	TRBV5-1	TRBJ2-3	CASSLRLQTSTDTQYF	TGCGCCAGCAGCTTGCGACTACAAACTAGCACAGATACGCAGTATTTT
.	.	TRBV29-1	TRBJ1-1	CSVEIKNTEAFF	TGCAGCGTTGAAATTAAGAACACTGAAGCTTTCTTT
TRBD1	.	TRBV6-5	TRBJ1-2	CASTRDRGYDGYTF	TGTGCCAGCACAAGGGACAGGGGATATGATGGCTACACCTTC
.	.	TRBV10-3	TRBJ1-5	CAISEDSISNQPQHF	TGTGCCATCAGTGAAGACAGCATTAGCAATCAGCCCCAGCATTTT
TRBD2	.	TRBV11-2	TRBJ2-1	CASSETSGGAYNEQFF	TGTGCCAGCAGCGAAACTAGCGGGGGGGCTTACAATGAGCAGTTCTTC
TRBD1	.	TRBV27	TRBJ1-1	CASSLSPRTGTEAFF	TGTGCCAGCAGTTTATCCCCCCGGACAGGGACTGAAGCTTTCTTT
TRBD2	.	TRBV12-5	TRBJ2-3	CASGLVLRSSGGPTSTDTQYF	TGTGCTAGTGGTTTGGTACTCAGATCTAGCGGGGGGCCCACTAGCACAGATACGCAGTATTTT
TRBD2	.	TRBV23-1	TRBJ2-7	CASSQSGGSVGSYEQYF	TGCGCCAGCAGTCAATCCGGGGGGAGTGTGGGTTCCTACGAGCAGTACTTC
TRBD1	.	TRBV19	TRBJ1-5	CASRVPDRANQPQHF	TGTGCCAGTAGGGTGCCGGACAGGGCCAATCAGCCCCAGCATTTT
TRBD1	few	TRBV12-5	TRBJ2-7	CASGPGGAEQYF	TGTGCTAGTGGTCCAGGGGGCGCCGAGCAGTACTTC
TRBD1	.	TRBV6-1	TRBJ1-5	CASSEAWGTGNNQPQHF	TGTGCCAGCAGTGAAGCGTGGGGGACAGGGAACAATCAGCCCCAGCATTTT
.	.	TRBV6-5	TRBJ1-2	CASSYSPTGNYGYTF	TGTGCCAGCAGTTACTCTCCGACGGGGAATTATGGCTACACCTTC
TRBD2	.	TRBV24-1	TRBJ2-7	CAVQWTSGTYEQYF	TGTGCCGTACAATGGACTAGCGGAACCTACGAGCAGTACTTC
.	.	TRBV21-1	TRBJ2-3	CASSKDRGTDTQYF	TGTGCCAGCAGCAAAGACAGGGGCACAGATACGCAGTATTTT